This T cell receptor beta chain was observed in a study of tumor-infiltrating lymphocytes in primary liver carcinoma. As for the study in general: The neoplasms were of stage T1-T3 N0M0, with dimensions of 4.2 to 10 cm across.

Germline loops: CDR1 SEHNR, CDR2 FQNEAQ (reference sequence). Trimming cost V 5 bases and J 9 bases, with 17 bases left between them. This CDR3 region has 13 residues. This clonotype was recorded many times. Unsorted bulk tissue (roughly 17-32 mg) underwent RNA and DNA co-extraction. cDNA specific to TCR beta was made from roughly 500 ng of total RNA, with a constant-region primer employed for priming. Employing slightly modified ARM-PCR, three nested multiplex PCR rounds were run, and these gave rise to the TCR beta libraries. Both of the initial two PCR rounds ran for about 9 cycles and employed TRBV1-TRBV30 forward primers alongside a C-beta reverse primer. TCRdb used MiXCR to reprocess the multiplex PCR reads, holding one entry per CDR3 protein. The sample gives 100,000 to 150,000 distinct CDR3 sequences, under 65% of which show up once; around 8.2% is in the top ten.

Source material: liver tumor tissue from sampling region 3. Subset here: tumor region T3, left-lateral pole. The TCR sequence derives from a woman aged 60-70 years with primary liver carcinoma and hepatitis B virus infection. The gene calls are TRBV7-9 and TRBJ2-7; D is possibly TRBD2 (5 bases). The CDR3 protein is CASSVDWRAPQYF. CDR3 DNA: TGTGCCAGCAGCGTGGACTGGAGAGCGCCGCAGTACTTC.